The clone carrying this T cell receptor (beta chain) was found a few times. Its antigen is not identified. This entry is derived from a study of blood T cells in healthy people across ages. Overall study findings and caveats: TCR beta diversity, measured per million T cells, fell in a roughly linear way with age.

Next came a second PCR, run for about 6 to 12 cycles, which used a sample-barcoded 5' primer along with a J-beta primer mix. From each sample, at least 2.5 million paired-end reads containing CDR3 were obtained. One entry per CDR3 protein, called by TCRdb with MiXCR from the 5' RACE reads. This table has about 1.5 million distinct CDR3 sequences, approximately 39% appearing once. The germline V gene has CDR1 SGHNT and CDR2 YENEEA. The CDR3 runs 17 residues. V gave up 1 base and J gave up 2 bases, with 18 bases separating them. The receptor's source is a woman between 18 and 29 years old in good health. The V and J genes are TRBV11-3 and TRBJ2-7, with TRBD2 as a possible D gene (7 bases). Sequenced input: blood. In DNA, the CDR3 is TGTGCCAGCAGCTTAGTAGGGAGGGGACAAAGAGCCTACGAGCAGTACTTC. It encodes CASSLVGRGQRAYEQYF.